Below are 22 T cell receptor beta chains sequenced from a single sample in a study of T cell changes during pregnancy in multiple sclerosis. Assay used: immunoSEQ multiplex PCR; TCRdb lists only in-frame clones, some missing. Altogether about 69,000 clones are present, over 80% being singletons, with the ten largest covering roughly 2%. Specimen: peripheral blood, collected in the third trimester of pregnancy. The source is a female donor in good health, enrolled as a control in a pregnancy study.

The chain is built from TRBV14 and TRBJ2-5, with TRBD1 as a possible D gene (6 bases). CDR3 length equals 14 residues. Trimming took 4 bases from V and 5 from J, leaving 14 bases between them. Germline V gives CDR1 SGHDN, CDR2 FVKESK. The CDR3 DNA sequence: TGTGCCAGCAGCCGAACCCAGGGGCGGGAGACCCAGTACTTC. Its protein is CASSRTQGRETQYF.

This CDR3 is CASTPGTYRRDTEAFF. Here the CDR3 DNA reads TGCGCCAGCACACCGGGGACTTACCGACGCGACACTGAAGCTTTCTTT. The chain carries TRBV5-1 and TRBJ1-1; maybe TRBD1 (5 bases). V was shortened by 6 bases and J by 3 bases, with 21 bases between the two germline ends. The germline V gene encodes CDR1 SGHRS and CDR2 YFSETQ. This CDR3 spans 16 amino acids.

The genes are TRBV2 and TRBJ2-1; D is undetermined. The CDR3 contains 15 residues. Germline-derived CDR1 and CDR2 are SNHLY and FYNNEI. The V end lost 6 bases, the J end lost 2 bases, and 14 bases lay between the germline ends. The CDR3 protein is CASRPRLETYNEQFF. The DNA of the CDR3 is TGTGCCAGCAGGCCTCGACTGGAAACCTACAATGAGCAGTTCTTC.

V usage is TRBV5-4 and J usage is TRBJ2-1; weak D call: TRBD1 (7 bases). Trimming pared 4 bases from V and 9 bases from J, leaving 26 bases between. The CDR3 runs to 17 residues. Germline CDR1 SGHNT, CDR2 YYREEE (reference sequence). CDR3 in amino acids: CASSPGGGPARRGEQFF. The CDR3 coding sequence is TGTGCCAGCAGCCCCGGAGGGGGCCCGGCCCGCCGGGGTGAGCAGTTCTTC.

This clone came up once. The V call is TRBV4-1, the J call TRBJ2-7; 9 bases map to TRBD2. CDR1 is MGHRA, CDR2 YSYEKL, per germline. After removal of 3 bases from V and 3 bases from J, the junction contained 3 bases not matched to a gene. The CDR3 consists of 14 residues. CDR3 coding DNA: TGCGCCAGCAGCCATAGACTAGCGGACTACGAGCAGTACTTC. It is translated as CASSHRLADYEQYF.

The rearrangement joins TRBV27 to TRBJ1-4, with 7 bases matching TRBD1. Germline CDR1 reads MNHEY; CDR2 reads SMNVEV (reference sequence). The CDR3 spans 16 residues. Trimming cost V 6 bases and J 8 bases; bases outside gene matches: 15. CDR3 coding DNA: TGTGCCAGCAGACCAGGGACAGCCCTCGCGGGGGAAAAACTGTTTTTT. This translates into CASRPGTALAGEKLFF.

This rearrangement joins TRBV2 to TRBJ2-5; 7 bases are shared with TRBD2. The CDR3 loop spans 13 amino acids. Per the germline V gene, CDR1 is SNHLY and CDR2 is FYNNEI. V was pared by 8 bases and J by 1 base, with 4 bases of the junction left unmatched. The CDR3 DNA sequence: TGTGCCAGCTGGGGGGGACCCCAAGAGACCCAGTACTTC. Protein sequence: CASWGGPQETQYF.

V and J are TRBV4-2 and TRBJ2-5, with a possible D match to TRBD1 (8 bases). The germline V gene encodes CDR1 LGHNA and CDR2 YNFKEQ. The CDR3 has 19 residues. Trimming pared 4 bases from V and 1 base from J, leaving 25 bases between. The CDR3 region is CASSPASRGLADLQETQYF. As DNA, the CDR3 is TGTGCCAGCAGCCCCGCCTCCAGGGGGCTAGCGGACCTCCAAGAGACCCAGTACTTC.

The chain carries TRBV6-5 and TRBJ2-7; 12 bases fit TRBD1. The CDR3 covers 15 residues. V shed 4 bases, J shed 4 bases, and the junction held 5 bases outside the gene matches. The germline CDR1 and CDR2 sequences are MNHEY and SVGAGI. Written as DNA, the CDR3 is TGTGCCAGCAGTTCGCCGGGACAGGGGGCTTACGAGCAGTACTTC. This codes for CASSSPGQGAYEQYF.

The chain employs TRBV7-9 and TRBJ2-3; D might be TRBD1 (6 bases). CDR1 SEHNR and CDR2 FQNEAQ come from the germline V gene (reference sequence). This CDR3 is built from 15 residues. V shed 3 bases and J shed 1 base, with 11 bases lying between them. The DNA of the CDR3 is TGTGCCAGCAGCTTCGCCGAGGGGGGCACAGATACGCAGTATTTT. It codes for CASSFAEGGTDTQYF.

This clone is a singleton in its sample. The chain is built from TRBV7-2 and TRBJ2-7, with a possible D match to TRBD2 (5 bases). The CDR3 has 14 residues. Germline CDR1 is SGHTA and CDR2 is FQGNSA. Trimming shortened V by 2 bases and J by 5 bases, and 13 bases separated the two germline ends. The CDR3 here is CASSLIPSLNEQYF. The CDR3 region has the DNA TGTGCCAGCAGCTTAATCCCTAGCCTGAACGAGCAGTACTTC. The whole variable domain, filled in from reference TRBV7-2 and TRBJ2-7, reads GAGVSQSPSNKVTEKGKDVELRCDPISGHTALYWYRQSLGQGLEFLIYFQGNSAPDKSGLPSDRFSAERTGGSVSTLTIQRTQQEDSAVYLCASSLIPSLNEQYFGPGTRLTVT.

The rearrangement joins TRBV2 to TRBJ2-4; no firm D call. This CDR3 region has 14 residues. The ends were cut back, 7 bases at V and 4 bases at J, with 14 bases in the middle. Per germline, CDR1 SNHLY and CDR2 FYNNEI. The CDR3 is CASTASQTKNIQYF. The CDR3 DNA is TGTGCCAGCACCGCAAGCCAGACAAAAAACATTCAGTACTTC.

V gene TRBV18 combines with J gene TRBJ1-5, with TRBD1 as a possible D gene (6 bases). Germline CDR1 KGHSH, CDR2 LQKENI. Trimming cost V 3 bases and J 0 bases, with 15 bases left between them. The CDR3 totals 17 residues. The CDR3 reads CASSPQGPSYSNQPQHF. DNA for the CDR3: TGTGCCAGCTCACCGCAGGGGCCCTCCTATAGCAATCAGCCCCAGCATTTT. Variable domain in full (rest from reference TRBV18 and TRBJ1-5): NAGVMQNPRHLVRRRGQEARLRCSPMKGHSHVYWYRQLPEEGLKFMVYLQKENIIDESGMPKERFSAEFPKEGPSILRIQQVVRGDSAAYFCASSPQGPSYSNQPQHFGDGTRLSIL.

The genes are TRBV6-1 and TRBJ2-4; D possibly corresponds to TRBD2 (6 bases). The CDR3 extends over 13 amino acids. The germline V gene has CDR1 MNHNS and CDR2 SASEGT. V lost 3 bases, J lost 5 bases, and 8 bases lay in between. The CDR3 DNA sequence: TGTGCCAGCAGTGACTCTAGCGAAAACATTCAGTACTTC. Its translation is CASSDSSENIQYF.

The chain links TRBV25-1 to TRBJ1-1; 10 bases match TRBD1. The junction had 9 bases not matched to a gene; V was cut back by 7 bases and J by 7 bases. This CDR3 has 14 amino acids. Germline loops: CDR1 MGHDK, CDR2 SYGVNS. CDR3 in DNA: TGTGCCAGCACCCGGACAGGGGGTCGTGGTGAAGCTTTCTTT. This translates into CASTRTGGRGEAFF.

V and J are TRBV2 and TRBJ1-6; TRBD1 might be the D (5 bases). V shed 4 bases and J shed 6 bases, with 13 bases lying between them. This CDR3 comprises 15 residues. Per the germline V gene, CDR1 is SNHLY and CDR2 is FYNNEI. As DNA, the CDR3 is TGTGCCAGCAGTGGTTCCACAGGTTCTAATTCACCCCTCCACTTT. It encodes CASSGSTGSNSPLHF.

The chain combines TRBV19 with TRBJ2-1, with 9 bases aligning to TRBD2. Germline lookup yields CDR1 LNHDA and CDR2 SQIVND (reference sequence). This CDR3 region has 15 residues. Germline trimming cut 5 bases from V and 4 bases from J; bases unmatched to any gene: 6. CDR3 protein: CASSWLAGRYNEQFF. The CDR3 bases are TGTGCCAGTAGTTGGCTAGCGGGAAGGTACAATGAGCAGTTCTTC.

The rearrangement uses TRBV14 and TRBJ2-4, with 7 bases lining up with TRBD2. V was clipped by 6 bases and J by 0 bases; unmatched bases: 8. CDR1 and CDR2 (germline): SGHDN, FVKESK. This CDR3 is 16 amino acids long. This CDR3 is CASSPGRGLAKNIQYF. The CDR3 DNA reads as TGTGCCAGCAGTCCGGGGAGGGGATTAGCCAAAAACATTCAGTACTTC.

The V call is TRBV7-3, the J call TRBJ2-1; TRBD1 matches at 8 bases. Germline V lookup: CDR1 SGHTA, CDR2 FQGTGA. The trim removed 0 bases at V and 9 bases at J, leaving 7 bases unmatched. The CDR3 spans 15 residues. The CDR3 DNA follows: TGTGCCAGCAGCTTAACCGGTTTGGGACAGGCTGAGCAGTTCTTC. Amino acids: CASSLTGLGQAEQFF.

The V call is TRBV11-2, the J call TRBJ2-1, with TRBD2 matching over 9 bases. The length of the CDR3 is 17 residues. CDR1 and CDR2 (germline): SGHAT, FQNNGV. After removal of 3 bases from V and 3 bases from J, the junction contained 9 bases not matched to a gene. As DNA, the CDR3 is TGTGCCAGCAGCTTCTGGGCTGCTAGCGGGGACTACAATGAGCAGTTCTTC. Its translation: CASSFWAASGDYNEQFF. Using reference TRBV11-2 and TRBJ2-1 for the parts outside the CDR3, the full variable domain is EAGVAQSPRYKIIEKRQSVAFWCNPISGHATLYWYQQILGQGPKLLIQFQNNGVVDDSQLPKDRFSAERLKGVDSTLKIQPAKLEDSAVYLCASSFWAASGDYNEQFFGPGTRLTVL.

The V call is TRBV11-2, the J call TRBJ2-7; 13 positions agree with TRBD2. From germline, CDR1 is SGHAT and CDR2 FQNNGV. Unmatched junction bases numbered 14, after V lost 4 bases and J lost 5 bases. This CDR3 contains 18 residues. This chain's CDR3 is CASSSLRTSGRRIHEQYF. For the CDR3, the DNA is TGTGCCAGCAGCTCCCTACGGACTAGCGGGAGACGAATCCACGAGCAGTACTTC. Based on the CDR3 plus reference TRBV11-2 and TRBJ2-7, the full variable domain is EAGVAQSPRYKIIEKRQSVAFWCNPISGHATLYWYQQILGQGPKLLIQFQNNGVVDDSQLPKDRFSAERLKGVDSTLKIQPAKLEDSAVYLCASSSLRTSGRRIHEQYFGPGTRLTVT.

The J gene is TRBJ2-5, the V gene TRBV7-2; possible D gene TRBD2, 5 bases. Trimming took off 5 bases at V and 0 bases at J, with 7 bases between the two ends. CDR1 is SGHTA and CDR2 is FQGNSA in the germline V gene. The CDR3 has 13 residues. CDR3 amino acids: CASSLDYQETQYF. CDR3 coding DNA: TGTGCCAGCAGCCTGGACTACCAAGAGACCCAGTACTTC. Filled out from reference TRBV7-2 and TRBJ2-5, the complete variable domain reads GAGVSQSPSNKVTEKGKDVELRCDPISGHTALYWYRQSLGQGLEFLIYFQGNSAPDKSGLPSDRFSAERTGGSVSTLTIQRTQQEDSAVYLCASSLDYQETQYFGPGTRLLVL.